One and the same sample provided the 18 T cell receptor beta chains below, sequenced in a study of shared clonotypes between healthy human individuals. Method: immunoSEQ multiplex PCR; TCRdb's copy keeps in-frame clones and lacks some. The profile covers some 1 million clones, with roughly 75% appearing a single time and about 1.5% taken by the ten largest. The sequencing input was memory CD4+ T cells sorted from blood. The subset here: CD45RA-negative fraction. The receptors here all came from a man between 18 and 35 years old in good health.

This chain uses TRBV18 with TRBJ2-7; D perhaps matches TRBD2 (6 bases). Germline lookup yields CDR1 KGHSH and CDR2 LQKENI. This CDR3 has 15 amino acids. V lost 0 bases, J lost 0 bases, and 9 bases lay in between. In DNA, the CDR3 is TGTGCCAGCTCACCACCGCGGGACGACTCCTACGAGCAGTACTTC. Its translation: CASSPPRDDSYEQYF.

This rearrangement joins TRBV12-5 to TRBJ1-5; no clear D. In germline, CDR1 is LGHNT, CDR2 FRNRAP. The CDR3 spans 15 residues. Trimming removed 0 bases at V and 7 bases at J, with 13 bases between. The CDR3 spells CASGLVGWEEQPQHF. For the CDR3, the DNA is TGTGCTAGTGGTTTGGTAGGCTGGGAAGAGCAGCCCCAGCATTTT.

The CDR3 loop is CASSLRGRGTEAFF. DNA of the CDR3: TGTGCCAGCAGCCTCAGGGGGCGCGGCACTGAAGCTTTCTTT. This chain connects TRBV7-2 to TRBJ1-1; 8 bases align to TRBD1. CDR3 length equals 14 residues. J was trimmed by 4 bases and V by 5 bases; bases with no gene match: 6. Germline CDR1 is SGHTA and CDR2 is FQGNSA.

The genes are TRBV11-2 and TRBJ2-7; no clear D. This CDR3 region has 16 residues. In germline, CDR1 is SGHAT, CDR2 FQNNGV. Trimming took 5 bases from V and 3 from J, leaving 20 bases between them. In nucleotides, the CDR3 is TGTGCCAGCAGCCCGCCTAGGGTTTGGGCAATCTACGAGCAGTACTTC. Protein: CASSPPRVWAIYEQYF.

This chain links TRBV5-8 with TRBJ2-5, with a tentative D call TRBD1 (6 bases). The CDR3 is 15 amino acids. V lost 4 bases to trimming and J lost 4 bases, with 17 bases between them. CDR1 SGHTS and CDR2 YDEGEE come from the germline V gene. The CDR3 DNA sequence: TGTGCCAGCAGCCCACAGGGTCGTAATCGAGAGACCCAGTACTTC. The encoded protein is CASSPQGRNRETQYF.

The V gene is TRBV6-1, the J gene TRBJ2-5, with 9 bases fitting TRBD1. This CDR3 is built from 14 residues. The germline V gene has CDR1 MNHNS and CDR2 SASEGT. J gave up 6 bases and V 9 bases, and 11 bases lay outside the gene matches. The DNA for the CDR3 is TGTGCCAGTAACCCGGGACAGGGAGATAAGACCCAGTACTTC. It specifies CASNPGQGDKTQYF.

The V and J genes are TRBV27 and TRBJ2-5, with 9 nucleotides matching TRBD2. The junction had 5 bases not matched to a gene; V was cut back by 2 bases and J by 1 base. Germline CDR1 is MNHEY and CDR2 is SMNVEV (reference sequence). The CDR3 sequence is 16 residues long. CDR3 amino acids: CASSLRLAGPQETQYF. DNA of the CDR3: TGTGCCAGCAGTTTACGGCTAGCGGGGCCCCAAGAGACCCAGTACTTC.

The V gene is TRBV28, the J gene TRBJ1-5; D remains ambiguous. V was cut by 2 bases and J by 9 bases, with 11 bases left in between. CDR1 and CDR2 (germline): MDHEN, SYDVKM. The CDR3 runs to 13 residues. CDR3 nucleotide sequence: TGTGCCAGCAGTTTAACAGCGCCAATGCCCCAGCATTTT. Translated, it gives CASSLTAPMPQHF.

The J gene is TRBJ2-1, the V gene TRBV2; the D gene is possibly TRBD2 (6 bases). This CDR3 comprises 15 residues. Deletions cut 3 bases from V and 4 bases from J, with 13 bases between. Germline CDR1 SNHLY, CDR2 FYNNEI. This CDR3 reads CASSDSAGGYNEQFF. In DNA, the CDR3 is TGTGCCAGCAGTGATTCCGCTGGGGGGTACAATGAGCAGTTCTTC.

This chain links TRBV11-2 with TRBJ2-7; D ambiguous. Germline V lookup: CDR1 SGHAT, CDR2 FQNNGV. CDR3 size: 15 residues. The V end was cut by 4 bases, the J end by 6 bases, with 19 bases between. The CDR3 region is CASSWRFRAGGEQYF. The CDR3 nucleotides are TGTGCCAGCAGCTGGAGATTCCGAGCTGGTGGCGAGCAGTACTTC.

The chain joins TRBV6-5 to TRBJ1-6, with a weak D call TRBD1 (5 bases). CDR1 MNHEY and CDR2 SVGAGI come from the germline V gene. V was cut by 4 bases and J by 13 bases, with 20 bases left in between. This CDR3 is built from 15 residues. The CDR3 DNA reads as TGTGCCAGCAGTTTTCGGGACCGGGAAGTGGATCCCCTCCACTTT. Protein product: CASSFRDREVDPLHF.

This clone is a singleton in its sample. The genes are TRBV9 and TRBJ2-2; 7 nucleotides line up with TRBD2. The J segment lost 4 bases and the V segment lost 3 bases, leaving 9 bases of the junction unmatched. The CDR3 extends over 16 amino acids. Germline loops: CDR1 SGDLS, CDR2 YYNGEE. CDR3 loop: CASSAVGGLATGELFF. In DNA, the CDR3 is TGTGCCAGCAGCGCCGTCGGGGGGTTGGCCACCGGGGAGCTGTTTTTT.

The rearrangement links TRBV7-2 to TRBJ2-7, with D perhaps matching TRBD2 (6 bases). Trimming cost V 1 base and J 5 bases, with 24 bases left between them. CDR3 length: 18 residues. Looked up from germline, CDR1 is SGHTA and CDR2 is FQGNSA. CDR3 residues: CASSLGLKTGRDGDEQYF. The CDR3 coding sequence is TGTGCCAGCAGCTTAGGTCTTAAAACCGGGCGGGACGGCGACGAGCAGTACTTC.

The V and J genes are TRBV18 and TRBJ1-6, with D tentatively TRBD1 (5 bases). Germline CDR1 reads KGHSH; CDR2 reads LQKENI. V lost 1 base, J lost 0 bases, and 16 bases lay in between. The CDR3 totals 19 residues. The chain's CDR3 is CASSPRRQGESSYNSPLHF. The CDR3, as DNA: TGTGCCAGCTCACCACGGCGTCAAGGGGAAAGCTCCTATAATTCACCCCTCCACTTT.

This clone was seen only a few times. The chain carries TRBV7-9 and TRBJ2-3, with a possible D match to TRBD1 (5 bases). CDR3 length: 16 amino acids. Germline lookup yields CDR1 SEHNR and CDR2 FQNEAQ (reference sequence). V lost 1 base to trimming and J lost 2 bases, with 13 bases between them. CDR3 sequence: CASSLEAGFLTDTQYF. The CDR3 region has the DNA TGTGCCAGCAGCTTAGAAGCAGGGTTCCTCACAGATACGCAGTATTTT.

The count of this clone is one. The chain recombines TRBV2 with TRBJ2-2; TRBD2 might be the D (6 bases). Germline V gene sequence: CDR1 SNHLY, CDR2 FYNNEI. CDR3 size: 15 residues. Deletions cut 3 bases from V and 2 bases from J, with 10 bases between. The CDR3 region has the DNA TGTGCCAGCAGTGATGCGGGAAAAAACACCGGGGAGCTGTTTTTT. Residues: CASSDAGKNTGELFF.

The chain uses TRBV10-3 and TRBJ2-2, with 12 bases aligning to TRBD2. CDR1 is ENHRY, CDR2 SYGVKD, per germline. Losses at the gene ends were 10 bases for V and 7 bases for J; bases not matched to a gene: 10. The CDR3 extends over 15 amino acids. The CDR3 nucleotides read TGTGCCACTTCTAGCGGGGGGGCCCTACACGGGGAGCTGTTTTTT. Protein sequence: CATSSGGALHGELFF.

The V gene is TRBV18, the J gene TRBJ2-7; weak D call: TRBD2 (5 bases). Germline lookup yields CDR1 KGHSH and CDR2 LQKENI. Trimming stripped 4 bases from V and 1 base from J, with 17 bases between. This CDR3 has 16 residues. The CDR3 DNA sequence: TGTGCCAGCTCACTAGAGGAGAGCGGTGGGTCCTACGAGCAGTACTTC. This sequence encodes CASSLEESGGSYEQYF.